This T cell receptor beta chain was sequenced in a study of identifying expanded T cells in peripheral blood. Notes on this clone: The target antigen is unknown.

Generated by immunoSEQ multiplex PCR, the TCRdb table keeps only in-frame clones and is missing some. The sample contains under 70,000 clones, roughly 86% of which appear only once. The germline gives CDR1 MNHNS, CDR2 SASEGT. V lost 6 bases to trimming and J lost 4 bases, with 11 bases between them. The CDR3 runs to 13 residues. During the collection period, no donor immune events like infections were recorded. Study-wide results and caveats: Variance in clone template counts between roughly two-week samples significantly increased with total template count across all healthy donors. Differentially abundant clones: roughly 1.3 between replicates, roughly 16 at two to three weeks, over 18 at four.

The sample consisted of blood. This chain uses TRBV6-1 with TRBJ2-3, with D uncertain. The origin of this receptor is a person aged 18-70 years in good health. CDR3 residues: CASRGGGSDTQYF. The CDR3 DNA is TGTGCCAGCAGGGGCGGTGGGTCAGATACGCAGTATTTT.